This T cell receptor (beta chain) is drawn from a study of blood T cell repertoires in COVID-19. Across the study: Samples representing acute and convalescent COVID-19 were sourced from the United States, Italy and Spain.

CDR1 and CDR2 (germline): SGHAT, FQNNGV. The CDR3 runs 19 residues. J lost 2 bases, V lost 5 bases, and 15 bases had no gene match. The data were produced by immunoSEQ multiplex PCR, yet TCRdb's version contains in-frame clones alone and is incomplete. The sample consists of over 150,000 clones, 85% to 90% of them appearing once. Enrolled during active infection, Seattle patients were then followed longitudinally. What was sequenced was peripheral blood. The chain links TRBV11-2 to TRBJ2-1, with TRBD2 identical over 10 bases. The TCR originated in an elderly woman with COVID-19, enrolled during active disease. The CDR3 here is CASSRGGVLAGFTYNEQFF. CDR3 nucleotide sequence: TGTGCCAGCAGCCGTGGCGGGGTACTAGCGGGATTCACCTACAATGAGCAGTTCTTC.